Sequencing of this TCR beta chain was carried out in a study of T cells in Graves' hyperthyroidism and ophthalmopathy. General study findings and limits: From stable hyperthyroidism, ophthalmopathy was separated by a 13 V-J model.

In its sample, this clonotype was seen many times. Its antigen is not known. Patients with ophthalmopathy all had a Clinical Activity Score of at least 3, a NOSPECS grade of at least 4 and duration under 3 months. Any patient presenting with uncontrolled infection, other autoimmune disease, pregnancy or lactation was left out. Diagnosing involved the use of clinical symptoms, serum thyroxine and TRAb, thyroid ultrasound and orbital computed tomography. RNA transcripts yielded amplified TCR beta CDR3 regions. Initially, a first-round RT-PCR of the TCR CDR3 employed the HTBI primer set. Via MiXCR, TCRdb re-called the multiplex PCR reads, giving one row per CDR3 protein. The sample comprises roughly 280,000 distinct CDR3 sequences, about 18% of which are singletons, and 55% to 60% rests with the top ten. CDR1 SEHNR and CDR2 FQNEAQ come from the germline V gene (reference sequence). The CDR3 runs to 18 residues. With 5 bases removed from V and 3 bases from J, the gap between germline ends came to 25 bases.

This receptor was taken from a woman aged 55 to 70 with Graves' ophthalmopathy. The specimen was blood. V gene TRBV7-9 combines with J gene TRBJ1-1; the D is unclear. This CDR3 reads CASSHARRRTSKDTEAFF. CDR3 nucleotides: TGTGCCAGCAGCCACGCCCGAAGGCGCACGTCGAAGGACACTGAAGCTTTCTTT.